The entry below describes one T cell receptor (beta chain). Produced via immunoSEQ multiplex PCR; TCRdb's table is partial and in-frame only. The data contain about 300,000 clones, about nine tenths of them singletons. The sample belongs to a study of blood T cell repertoires in COVID-19. The receptor was derived from a man younger than 45 who had recovered from COVID-19. The specimen sequenced was PBMCs or T cells enriched from blood (not recorded which).

CDR3 nucleotides: TGTGCCAGTACTAGACTAGCGGACCTCACAGATACGCAGTATTTT. The encoded protein is CASTRLADLTDTQYF. This chain connects TRBV19 to TRBJ2-3; 9 bases line up with TRBD2. Per germline, CDR1 LNHDA and CDR2 SQIVND (reference sequence). The CDR3 length is 15 residues. With 7 bases clipped from V and 2 bases from J, the junction kept 7 bases outside the gene matches.